This T cell receptor (beta chain) was documented in a study of T cells in Graves' hyperthyroidism and ophthalmopathy. A remark on this clonotype: What it recognizes is unknown.

The germline V gene encodes CDR1 DFQATT and CDR2 SNEGSKA (reference sequence). The CDR3 totals 13 residues. V was cut by 3 bases and J by 0 bases, with 9 bases left in between. Researchers amplified the TCR beta CDR3 regions from RNA transcripts. The TCR CDR3 first-round RT-PCR relied on the HTBI primer set. TCRdb passed the multiplex PCR reads through MiXCR, listing each CDR3 protein once. The profile shows around 300,000 distinct CDR3 sequences, around 14% of them singletons. Study results and caveats: Blood shared most expanded thyroid clonotypes above 0.001.

These patients, aged 18 to 65, had recently diagnosed hyperthyroidism lasting under 2 months. The genes are TRBV20-1 and TRBJ2-7; either TRBD1 or TRBD2 may fit D (5 bases each). The sequenced material came from blood. The receptor was isolated from a young woman with Graves' hyperthyroidism. DNA of the CDR3: TGCAGTGCTAGGGGGGAGATCTCCTACGAGCAGTACTTC. It yields the protein CSARGEISYEQYF.